This T cell receptor (beta chain) was profiled in a study of response to subunit inactivated influenza vaccine. Whole-study results and caveats: New T cells are recruited in small numbers by each seasonal influenza vaccination, according to the authors' suggestion.

TCRdb redid the calling of the RT-PCR reads with MiXCR, one entry per CDR3 protein. The repertoire holds hundreds of thousands of distinct CDR3 sequences, with about 14% as singletons. This clonotype was detected ten times or more. Its matching antigen is unknown. The germline V gene encodes CDR1 MNHNS and CDR2 SASEGT. Trimming took 5 bases from V and 1 from J, leaving 11 bases between them. This CDR3 contains 15 residues. Source: PBMCs from blood, taken less than 15 days before vaccination. The gene calls are TRBV6-1 and TRBJ2-2, with no clear D. The clonotype comes from a man between 45 and 60 years old who received an inactivated influenza vaccine. Here the CDR3 reads CASSPTPGNTGELFF. The CDR3 bases are TGTGCCAGCAGTCCCACTCCCGGGAACACCGGGGAGCTGTTTTTT.